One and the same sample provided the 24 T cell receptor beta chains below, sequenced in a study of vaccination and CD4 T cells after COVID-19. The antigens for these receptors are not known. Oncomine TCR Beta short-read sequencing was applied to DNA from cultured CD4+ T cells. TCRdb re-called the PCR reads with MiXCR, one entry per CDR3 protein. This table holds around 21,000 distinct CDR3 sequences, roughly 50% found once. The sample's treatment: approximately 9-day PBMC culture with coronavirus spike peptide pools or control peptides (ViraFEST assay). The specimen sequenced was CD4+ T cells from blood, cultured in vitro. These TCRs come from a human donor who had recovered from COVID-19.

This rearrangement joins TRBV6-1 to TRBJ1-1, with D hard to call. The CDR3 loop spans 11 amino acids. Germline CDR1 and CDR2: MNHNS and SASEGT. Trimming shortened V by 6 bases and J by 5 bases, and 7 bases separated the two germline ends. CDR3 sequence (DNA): TGTGCCAGCAGCTCCTTAACTGAAGCTTTCTTT. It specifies CASSSLTEAFF.

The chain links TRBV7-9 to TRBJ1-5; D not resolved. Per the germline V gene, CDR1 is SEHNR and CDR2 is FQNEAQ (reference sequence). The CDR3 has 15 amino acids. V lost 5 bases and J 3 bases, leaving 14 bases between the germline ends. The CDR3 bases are TGTGCCAGCAGCCTTATGGGGAATGCCAATCAGCCCCAGCATTTT. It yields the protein CASSLMGNANQPQHF. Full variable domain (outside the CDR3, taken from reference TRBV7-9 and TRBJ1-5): DTGVSQNPRHKITKRGQNVTFRCDPISEHNRLYWYRQTLGQGPEFLTYFQNEAQLEKSRLLSDRFSAERPKGSFSTLEIQRTEQGDSAMYLCASSLMGNANQPQHFGDGTRLSIL.

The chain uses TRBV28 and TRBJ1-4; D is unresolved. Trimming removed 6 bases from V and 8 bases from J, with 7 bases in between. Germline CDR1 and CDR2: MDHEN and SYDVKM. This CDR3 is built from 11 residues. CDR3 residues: CASSPGEKLFF. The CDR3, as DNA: TGTGCCAGCAGCCCGGGGGAAAAACTGTTTTTT. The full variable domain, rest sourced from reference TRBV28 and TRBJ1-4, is DVKVTQSSRYLVKRTGEKVFLECVQDMDHENMFWYRQDPGLGLRLIYFSYDVKMKEKGDIPEGYSVSREKKERFSLILESASTNQTSMYLCASSPGEKLFFGSGTQLSVL.

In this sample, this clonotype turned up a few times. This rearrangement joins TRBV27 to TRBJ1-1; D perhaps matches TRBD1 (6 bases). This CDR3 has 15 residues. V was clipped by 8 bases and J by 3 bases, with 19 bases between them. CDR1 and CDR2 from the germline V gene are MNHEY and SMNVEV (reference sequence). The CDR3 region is CASSGATNKDTEAFF. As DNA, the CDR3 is TGTGCCAGCTCGGGGGCCACTAACAAGGACACTGAAGCTTTCTTT.

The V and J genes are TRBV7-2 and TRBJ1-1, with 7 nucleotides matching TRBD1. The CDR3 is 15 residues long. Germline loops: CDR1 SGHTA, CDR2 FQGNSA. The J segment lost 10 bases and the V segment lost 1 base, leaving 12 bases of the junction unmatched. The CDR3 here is CASSLDRRGSGRAFF. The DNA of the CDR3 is TGTGCCAGCAGCTTAGATCGCAGGGGGTCGGGACGAGCTTTCTTT.

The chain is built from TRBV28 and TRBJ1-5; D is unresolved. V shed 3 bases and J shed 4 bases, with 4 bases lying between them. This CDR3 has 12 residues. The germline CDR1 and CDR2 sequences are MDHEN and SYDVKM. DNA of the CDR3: TGTGCCAGCAGTTTTGGTAATCAGCCCCAGCATTTT. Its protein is CASSFGNQPQHF.

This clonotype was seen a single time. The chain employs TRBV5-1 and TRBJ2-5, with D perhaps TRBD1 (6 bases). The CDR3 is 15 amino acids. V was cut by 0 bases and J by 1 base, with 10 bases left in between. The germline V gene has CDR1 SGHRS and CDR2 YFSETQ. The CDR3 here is CASSLEDRGQETQYF. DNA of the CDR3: TGCGCCAGCAGCTTGGAGGACAGAGGCCAAGAGACCCAGTACTTC.

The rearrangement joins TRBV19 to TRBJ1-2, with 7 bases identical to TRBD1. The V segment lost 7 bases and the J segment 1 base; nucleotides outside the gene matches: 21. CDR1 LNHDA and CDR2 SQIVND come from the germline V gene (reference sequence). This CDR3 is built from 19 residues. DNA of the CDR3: TGTGCCAGTATTAGTATGGGGATGACAGGGAGAATCGGTAACTATGGCTACACCTTC. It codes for CASISMGMTGRIGNYGYTF.

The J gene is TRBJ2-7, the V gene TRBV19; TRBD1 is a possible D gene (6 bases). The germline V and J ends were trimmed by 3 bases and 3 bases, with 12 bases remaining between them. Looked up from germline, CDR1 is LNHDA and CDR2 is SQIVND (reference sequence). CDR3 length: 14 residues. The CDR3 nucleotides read TGTGCCAGTAGTATCCCAGGGGACGACTACGAGCAGTACTTC. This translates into CASSIPGDDYEQYF.

The CDR3 nucleotides read TGTGCCAGCAGTTACGTCGGAGCTAACTATGGCTACACCTTC. Residues: CASSYVGANYGYTF. The chain employs TRBV6-2 or TRBV6-3 and TRBJ1-2; D uncertain. This CDR3 comprises 14 residues. V gave up 2 bases and J gave up 0 bases, with 7 bases separating them. The germline V gene encodes CDR1 MNHEY and CDR2 SVGEGT.

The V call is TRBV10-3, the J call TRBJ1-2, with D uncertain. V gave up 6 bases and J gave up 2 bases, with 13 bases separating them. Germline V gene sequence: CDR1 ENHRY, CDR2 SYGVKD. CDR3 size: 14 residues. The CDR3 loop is CAISPDGTNYGYTF. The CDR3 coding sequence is TGTGCCATCAGCCCAGATGGCACAAACTATGGCTACACCTTC.

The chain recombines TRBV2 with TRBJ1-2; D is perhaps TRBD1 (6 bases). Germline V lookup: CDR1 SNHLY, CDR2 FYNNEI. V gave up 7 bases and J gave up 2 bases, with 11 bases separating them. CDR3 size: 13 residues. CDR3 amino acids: CASNDGTNYGYTF. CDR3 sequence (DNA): TGTGCCAGCAACGACGGGACAAACTATGGCTACACCTTC.

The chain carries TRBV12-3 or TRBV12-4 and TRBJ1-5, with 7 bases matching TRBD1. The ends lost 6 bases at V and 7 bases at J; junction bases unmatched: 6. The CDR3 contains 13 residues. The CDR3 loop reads CASRGGRGQPQHF. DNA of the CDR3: TGTGCCAGCAGAGGGGGCAGGGGACAGCCCCAGCATTTT.

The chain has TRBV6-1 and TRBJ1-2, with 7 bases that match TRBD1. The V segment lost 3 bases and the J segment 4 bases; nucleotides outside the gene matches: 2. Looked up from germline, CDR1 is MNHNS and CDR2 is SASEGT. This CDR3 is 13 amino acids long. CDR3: CASSDRDSYGYTF. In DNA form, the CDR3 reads TGTGCCAGCAGTGACCGGGACAGCTATGGCTACACCTTC.

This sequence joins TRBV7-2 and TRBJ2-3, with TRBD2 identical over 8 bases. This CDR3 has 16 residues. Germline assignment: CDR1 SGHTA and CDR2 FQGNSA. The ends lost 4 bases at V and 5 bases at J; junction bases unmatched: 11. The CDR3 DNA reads TGTGCCAGCAGCTCCCCCAGCCGAAGCGGGAGAGATACGCAGTATTTT. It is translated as CASSSPSRSGRDTQYF.

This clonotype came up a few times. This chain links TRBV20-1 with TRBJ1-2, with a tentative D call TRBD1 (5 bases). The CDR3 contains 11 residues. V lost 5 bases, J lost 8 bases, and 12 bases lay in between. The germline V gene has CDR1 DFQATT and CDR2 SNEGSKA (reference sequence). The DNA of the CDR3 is TGCAGTGCTTCTGACAGTTCCGGCTACACCTTC. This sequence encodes CSASDSSGYTF.

CDR3: CAIQGAGDTQYF. CDR3 coding DNA: TGTGCCATACAGGGGGCAGGAGATACGCAGTATTTT. This rearrangement joins TRBV6-1 to TRBJ2-3; 9 positions match TRBD1. Germline CDR1 MNHNS, CDR2 SASEGT. CDR3 length equals 12 residues. The J segment lost 5 bases and the V segment lost 10 bases, leaving 4 bases of the junction unmatched.

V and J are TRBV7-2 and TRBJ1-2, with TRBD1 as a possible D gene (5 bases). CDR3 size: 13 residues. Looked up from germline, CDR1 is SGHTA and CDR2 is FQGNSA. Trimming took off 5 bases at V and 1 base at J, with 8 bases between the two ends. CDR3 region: CASSRDVNYGYTF. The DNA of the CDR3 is TGTGCCAGCAGCCGGGACGTTAACTATGGCTACACCTTC.

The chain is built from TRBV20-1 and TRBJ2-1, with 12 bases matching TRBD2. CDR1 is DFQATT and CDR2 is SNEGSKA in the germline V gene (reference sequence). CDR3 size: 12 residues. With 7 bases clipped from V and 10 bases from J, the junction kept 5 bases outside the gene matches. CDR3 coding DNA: TGCAGTGTTAAAACTAGCGGGGGGGAGCAGTTCTTC. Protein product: CSVKTSGGEQFF.

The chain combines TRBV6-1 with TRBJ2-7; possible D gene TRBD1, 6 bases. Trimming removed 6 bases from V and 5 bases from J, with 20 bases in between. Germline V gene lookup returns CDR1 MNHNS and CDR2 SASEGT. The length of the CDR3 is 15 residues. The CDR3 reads CASRGTGYRVDEQYF. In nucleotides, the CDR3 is TGTGCCAGCAGGGGAACAGGGTATCGAGTGGACGAGCAGTACTTC.

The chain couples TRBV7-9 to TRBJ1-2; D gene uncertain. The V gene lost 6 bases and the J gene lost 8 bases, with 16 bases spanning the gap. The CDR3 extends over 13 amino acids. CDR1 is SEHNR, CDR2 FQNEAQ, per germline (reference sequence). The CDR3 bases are TGTGCCAGCAGTCTAGACGAGATCCAGGGCTACACCTTC. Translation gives CASSLDEIQGYTF.

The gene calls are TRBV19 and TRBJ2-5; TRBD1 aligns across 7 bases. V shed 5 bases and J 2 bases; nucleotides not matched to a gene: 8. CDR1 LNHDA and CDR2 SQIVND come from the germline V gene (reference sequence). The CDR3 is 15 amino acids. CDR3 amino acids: CASSVDRVRQETQYF. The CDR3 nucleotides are TGTGCCAGTAGTGTTGACAGGGTCAGACAAGAGACCCAGTACTTC.

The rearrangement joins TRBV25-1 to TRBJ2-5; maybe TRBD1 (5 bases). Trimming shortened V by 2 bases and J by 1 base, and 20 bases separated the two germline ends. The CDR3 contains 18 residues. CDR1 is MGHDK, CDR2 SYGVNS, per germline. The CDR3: CASSEPPDGQDSQETQYF. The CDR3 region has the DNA TGTGCCAGCAGTGAACCACCCGACGGACAAGACAGCCAAGAGACCCAGTACTTC.

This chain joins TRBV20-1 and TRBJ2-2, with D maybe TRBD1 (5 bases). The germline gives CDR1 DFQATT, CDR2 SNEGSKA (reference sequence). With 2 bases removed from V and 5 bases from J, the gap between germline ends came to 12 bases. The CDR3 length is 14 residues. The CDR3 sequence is CSARHRGRTGELFF. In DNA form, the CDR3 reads TGCAGTGCTAGACATAGGGGCCGGACCGGGGAGCTGTTTTTT.